This TCR beta chain was recovered during a study of molecular identifiers for immune sequencing clone quantification. Overall study: For replicates, RNA isolated from approximately 20,000 or 98,000 naive CD8 cells was divided into five portions, of which four were sequenced.

Study-level results: Spiked Jurkat TCR RNA equivalent to one cell reportedly surfaced among 900,000 to 1,000,000 naive cells.

CDR1 and CDR2 (germline): SGHVS, FNYEAQ. The CDR3 is made up of 18 amino acids. Sorting captured naive CD8 T cells as CD8+CD4-CCR7+CD45RA+. The bulk TCR libraries were made with methods described before and with listed TCR primers. MiXCR, applied by TCRdb to the PCR reads, yields one record per CDR3 protein. The data hold more than 95,000 distinct CDR3 sequences, with 24% observed a single time. With regard to this clonotype: Its antigen remains unidentified. Relative to the germline gene, one junction end is altered; a read error may explain this.

This rearrangement joins TRBV7-6 to TRBJ2-1, with 13 nucleotides matching TRBD2. Sequencing used naive CD8+ T cells from blood, with Jurkat cell RNA spiked in. Specified subset: FACS-sorted CD8+CD4-CCR7+CD45RA+ naive T cells. This receptor was obtained from a human donor in good health. Some libraries in this study had Jurkat cell RNA spiked in. CDR3 sequence reads: CASSLARTSGSVSNEQLF. The CDR3 DNA reads as TGTGCCAGCAGCTTAGCGAGGACTAGCGGGAGTGTGAGCAATGAGCAGCTCTTC.